The rows below give T cell receptor beta chains drawn from one sample of a study of shared clonotypes between healthy human individuals. The repertoire was sequenced with immunoSEQ multiplex PCR; TCRdb's copy has only in-frame clones and lacks some. The sample holds about 2,200,000 clones; 85% to 95% are singletons and the top ten take 1.5% to 2%. Source material: naive CD8+ T cells from PBMCs. These receptor sequences come from a man aged 18 to 30 in good health. Some clones in this sample may be carry-over from other donors' samples. The CDR3 runs from the conserved cysteine through the conserved F or W. A D gene is named only where the DNA matches it firmly. The size of a clone is reported for some rows only, either as once, few or many, or as a class for expanded clones.

DNA,CDR3,V,J,D,size
TGTGCCACCAGCAGTAGGACCTCCTACGAGCAGTACTTC,CATSSRTSYEQYF,TRBV15,TRBJ2-7,-,once
TGTGCCAGCAGCTCTCGACAGGGTCGGGAGTCATACATTCAGTACTTC,CASSSRQGRESYIQYF,TRBV7-9,TRBJ2-4,-,-
TGTGCCAGCAGTTTAGGCGGACCCCCCGGGGAGCTGTTTTTT,CASSLGGPPGELFF,TRBV28,TRBJ2-2,-,-
TGTGCCAGCAGTATACAGGGTACTTACGAGCAGTACTTC,CASSIQGTYEQYF,TRBV28,TRBJ2-7,-,-
TGTGCCAGCAGTTTGGGGGCGACAAGTTATTTT,CASSLGATSYF,TRBV27,TRBJ2-3,-,-
TGCGCCAGCAGCTTGGCGTCGGGCGGCAGCTATGGCTACACCTTC,CASSLASGGSYGYTF,TRBV5-1,TRBJ1-2,-,once
TGTGCCAGCAGCCAAGACTGGAGCCAAGAGACCCAGTACTTC,CASSQDWSQETQYF,TRBV4-2,TRBJ2-5,-,-
TGTGCCAGCAGCTTGGTTATCTCAGGGGCCAATGAGCAGTTCTTC,CASSLVISGANEQFF,TRBV7-9,TRBJ2-1,-,-
TGCGCCAGCAGCCAAGATCCCCCCGACAGAGACTCTGGAAACACCATATATTTT,CASSQDPPDRDSGNTIYF,TRBV4-1,TRBJ1-3,-,-
TGTGCCAGCAGCTCCTACGACAGGGTCTTCTATGGCTACACCTTC,CASSSYDRVFYGYTF,TRBV7-9,TRBJ1-2,TRBD1,-
TGTGCCAGCAGTATCCGGGACAGGGTGTTGGGCGAGCAGTACTTC,CASSIRDRVLGEQYF,TRBV28,TRBJ2-7,TRBD1,-
TGTGCCAGCAGCGACGGGACAGGGCCCTATGGCTACACCTTC,CASSDGTGPYGYTF,TRBV9,TRBJ1-2,TRBD1,-
TGTGCCAGCAGCCCAAAGACTTATGGTGAGGGCTATGGCTACACCTTC,CASSPKTYGEGYGYTF,TRBV9,TRBJ1-2,-,-